This paragraph reports one T cell receptor (beta chain). The antigen remains unidentified. The germline V and J ends were trimmed by 8 bases and 6 bases, with 16 bases remaining between them. Germline lookup yields CDR1 MNHEY and CDR2 SVGAGI. The CDR3 length is 14 residues. Target depth was 1 in 200,000 to 1 in 1 million T cells, about 10x per clonotype. The data were produced by immunoSEQ multiplex PCR, yet TCRdb's version contains in-frame clones alone and is incomplete. The sample has 150,000 to 250,000 clones, over 55% seen once; the top ten hold under 15%. This sample is part of a study of cytotoxic CD8 clonotypes in ibrutinib-treated CLL. General study findings and limits: At baseline, clonality was higher than in age-matched healthy donors and correlated with CD8+ counts. Having risen at ibrutinib response, clonality had fallen back toward baseline by progression.

The V and J genes are TRBV6-5 and TRBJ1-4, with D maybe TRBD1 (5 bases). The material was PBMCs, obtained after 24 months of ibrutinib treatment. This sequence originates from a human donor with chronic lymphocytic leukemia. As DNA, the CDR3 is TGTGCCAGCTCGACTGGAGGGGTCGATGAAAAACTGTTTTTT. Amino acids: CASSTGGVDEKLFF.